One and the same sample provided the 4 T cell receptor beta chains below, sequenced in a study of blood T cells in healthy people across ages. Then a second PCR, running about 6 to 12 cycles, was carried out with a sample-barcoded 5' primer and a J-beta primer mix. TCRdb passed the 5' RACE reads through MiXCR, listing each CDR3 protein once. The sample includes fewer than 800,000 distinct CDR3 sequences, around 25% of them seen just once. This sample also belongs to another study, concerning T cells of mothers and their children.

Sequencing was performed on blood. Source of these receptors: a boy younger than 18 in good health.

This chain joins TRBV3-1 and TRBJ2-5; D is ambiguous. TRBJ2-1 explains the end of the DNA better; the J call may be wrong. The CDR3 has 12 residues. In germline, CDR1 is LGHDT, CDR2 YNNKEL (reference sequence). DNA of the CDR3: TGTGCCAGCAGCCCGGACCAACACCGGCAGTTCTTC. This codes for CASSPDQHRQFF.

The chain has TRBV4-1 and TRBJ2-7; D not resolved. In germline, CDR1 is MGHRA, CDR2 YSYEKL. The V and J ends lost 0 bases and 3 bases respectively, with 9 bases between them. The CDR3 has 14 amino acids. The CDR3 nucleotides are TGCGCCAGCAGCCAAGATCCCCTGATCTACGAGCAGTACTTC. As protein: CASSQDPLIYEQYF.

This clonotype was picked up a small number of times. The rearrangement joins TRBV2 to TRBJ2-1; D is perhaps TRBD2 (5 bases). The V end was cut by 6 bases, the J end by 0 bases, with 12 bases between. CDR1 is SNHLY, CDR2 FYNNEI, per germline. This CDR3 has 15 residues. CDR3: CASSGKSFSYNEQFF. CDR3 nucleotides: TGTGCCAGCAGCGGGAAATCGTTCTCCTACAATGAGCAGTTCTTC.

V gene TRBV28 combines with J gene TRBJ2-7, with 7 bases that match TRBD2. The V segment lost 1 base and the J segment 2 bases; nucleotides outside the gene matches: 2. This CDR3 contains 14 residues. Germline CDR1 MDHEN, CDR2 SYDVKM. The CDR3 protein is CASSLSLATYEQYF. CDR3 nucleotides: TGTGCCAGCAGTTTATCACTAGCGACCTACGAGCAGTACTTC.